This T cell receptor beta chain came from a study of cytomegalovirus exposure and HLA in healthy donors. Of note for this clone: The target antigen is unknown.

Germline CDR1 SEHNR, CDR2 FQNEAQ (reference sequence). The V gene lost 8 bases and the J gene lost 5 bases, with 10 bases spanning the gap. The CDR3 length is 12 residues. The PCR employed 60 Vbeta primers together with 13 Jbeta primers. Sequencing used immunoSEQ multiplex PCR; TCRdb keeps in-frame clones, though not all of them. The repertoire has 90,000 to 120,000 clones, roughly 76% of them found once; the top ten carry about 2.5%. Study-wide findings and caveats: Within a later analysis, the majority of CMV-associated TCR beta chains appeared HLA-restricted. For most TCR beta V segments, an earlier analysis put the productive rate at about 87% or about 30% of the time. Some V segments (TRBV6-2 and TRBV6-3 among them) were excluded as indistinguishable.

Donors showed nominal health when sampled, although they likely had unrecorded immune exposures. This clonotype originated in a man aged 18 to 29 in good health and CMV-seronegative. The sequencing input was PBMCs. The chain joins TRBV7-9 to TRBJ1-5, with D tentatively TRBD1 (6 bases). The CDR3 DNA follows: TGTGCCAGCGCGAAGGGGGATCAGCCCCAGCATTTT. This sequence encodes CASAKGDQPQHF.